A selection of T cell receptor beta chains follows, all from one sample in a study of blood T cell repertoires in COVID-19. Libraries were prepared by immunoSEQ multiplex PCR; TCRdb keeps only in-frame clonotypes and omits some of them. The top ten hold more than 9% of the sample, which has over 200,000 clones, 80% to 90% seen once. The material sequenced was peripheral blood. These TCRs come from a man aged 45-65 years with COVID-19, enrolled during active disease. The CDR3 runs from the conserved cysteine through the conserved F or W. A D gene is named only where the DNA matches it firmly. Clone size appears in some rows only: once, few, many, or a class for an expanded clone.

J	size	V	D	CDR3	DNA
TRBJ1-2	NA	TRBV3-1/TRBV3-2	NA	CASSQQTYGYTF	TGTGCCAGCAGCCAACAAACATATGGTTACACCTTC
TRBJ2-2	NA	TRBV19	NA	CASSATSFAGELFF	TGTGCCAGTAGTGCCACTAGCTTCGCCGGGGAGCTGTTTTTT
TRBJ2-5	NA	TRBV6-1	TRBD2	CASSEGGLALYQETQYF	TGTGCCAGCAGTGAGGGGGGACTAGCTTTGTACCAAGAGACCCAGTACTTC
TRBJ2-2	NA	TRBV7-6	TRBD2	CASSSGTRYTGELFF	TGTGCCAGCAGCTCAGGGACTAGATACACCGGGGAGCTGTTTTTT
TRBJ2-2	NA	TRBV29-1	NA	CSVERNTGELFF	TGCAGCGTTGAGCGGAACACCGGGGAGCTGTTTTTT
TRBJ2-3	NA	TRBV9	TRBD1	CASSPQDRFTDTQYF	TGTGCCAGCAGCCCACAGGACAGGTTCACAGATACGCAGTATTTT
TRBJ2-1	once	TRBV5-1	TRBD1	CASSLAVGQGARNEQFF	TGCGCCAGCAGCTTGGCCGTCGGGCAGGGGGCAAGAAATGAGCAGTTCTTC
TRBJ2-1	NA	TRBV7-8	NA	CASSSSTVFNEQFF	TGTGCCAGCAGCTCCTCGACAGTTTTCAATGAGCAGTTCTTC
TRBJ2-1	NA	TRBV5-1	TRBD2	CASQFGTNNEQFF	TGCGCCAGCCAATTTGGGACTAACAATGAGCAGTTCTTC
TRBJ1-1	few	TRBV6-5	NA	CASSYWGGAEAFF	TGTGCCAGCAGTTATTGGGGGGGGGCTGAAGCTTTCTTT
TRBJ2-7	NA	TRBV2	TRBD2	CAQLSGSYEQYF	TGTGCCCAGCTTAGCGGGAGCTACGAGCAGTACTTC
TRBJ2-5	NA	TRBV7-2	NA	CASGARETQYF	TGTGCCAGCGGGGCCCGGGAGACCCAGTACTTC
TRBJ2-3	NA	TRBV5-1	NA	CASSEQGTAGTDTQYF	TGCGCCAGCAGCGAACAGGGAACCGCAGGCACAGATACGCAGTATTTT
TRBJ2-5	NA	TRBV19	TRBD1	CASSTGQGVGQETQYF	TGTGCCAGTAGTACCGGACAGGGAGTGGGGCAAGAGACCCAGTACTTC
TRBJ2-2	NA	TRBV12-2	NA	CASRFGDRASNTGELFF	TGTGCAAGTCGCTTTGGGGACAGGGCCTCGAACACCGGGGAGCTGTTTTTT
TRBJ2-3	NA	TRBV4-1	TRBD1	CASSQAWGQLTLLSTDTQYF	TGCGCCAGCAGCCAAGCATGGGGACAGCTGACACTACTTAGCACAGATACGCAGTATTTT
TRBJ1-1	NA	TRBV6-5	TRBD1	CASSTWDSEAFF	TGTGCCAGCAGTACTTGGGACAGTGAAGCTTTCTTT
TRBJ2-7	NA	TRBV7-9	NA	CASSLVAGIEQYF	TGTGCCAGCAGCTTAGTGGCGGGGATCGAGCAGTACTTC
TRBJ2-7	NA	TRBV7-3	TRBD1	CASSPGQSGEQYF	TGTGCCAGCAGCCCGGGACAGTCGGGGGAGCAGTACTTC
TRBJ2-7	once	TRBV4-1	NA	CASSHAGATGEQYF	TGCGCCAGCAGCCATGCGGGGGCGACCGGCGAGCAGTACTTC
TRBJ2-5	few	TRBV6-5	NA	CASIRTTEGQETQYF	TGTGCCAGCATACGCACGACGGAGGGTCAAGAGACCCAGTACTTC
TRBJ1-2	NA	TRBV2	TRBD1	CASSEGQGVNYGYTF	TGTGCCAGCAGTGAGGGACAGGGTGTTAACTATGGCTACACCTTC
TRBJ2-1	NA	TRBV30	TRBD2	CAWSLAAEQFF	TGTGCCTGGAGTCTAGCGGCTGAGCAGTTCTTC
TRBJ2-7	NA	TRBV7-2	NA	CASSSRYEQYF	TGTGCCAGCAGCTCTAGGTACGAGCAGTACTTC
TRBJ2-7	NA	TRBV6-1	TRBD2	CASSEAPSGTTTYEQYF	TGTGCCAGCAGTGAAGCCCCGTCCGGGACTACAACCTACGAGCAGTACTTC
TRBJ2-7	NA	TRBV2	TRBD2	CASSDLGLAGPRGF	TGTGCCAGCAGTGACTTGGGACTAGCGGGCCCGCGGGGCTTC
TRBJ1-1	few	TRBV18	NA	CASSSRDFNSEAFF	TGTGCCAGCTCATCCAGGGATTTCAATTCTGAAGCTTTCTTT
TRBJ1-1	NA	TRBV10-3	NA	CAISEDRRPTEAFF	TGTGCCATCAGTGAGGACAGGAGGCCCACTGAAGCTTTCTTT
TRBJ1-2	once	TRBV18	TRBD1	CASSPGDRADGYTF	TGTGCCAGCTCACCTGGGGACAGGGCGGATGGCTACACCTTC
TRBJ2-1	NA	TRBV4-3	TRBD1	CASSQDAGTGGDEQFF	TGCGCCAGCAGCCAAGACGCCGGGACAGGGGGCGATGAGCAGTTCTTC
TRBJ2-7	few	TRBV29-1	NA	CSVTQGYEQYF	TGCAGCGTAACGCAGGGGTACGAGCAGTACTTC
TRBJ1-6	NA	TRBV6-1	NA	CASSDRGDSPLHF	TGTGCCAGCAGTGACAGGGGAGATTCACCCCTCCACTTT
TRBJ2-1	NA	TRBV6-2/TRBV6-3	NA	CASSYSFLNNEQFF	TGTGCCAGCAGTTACTCGTTCCTTAACAATGAGCAGTTCTTC
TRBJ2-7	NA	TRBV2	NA	CASREGLDMGEQYF	TGTGCCAGCAGAGAGGGACTTGACATGGGGGAGCAGTACTTC
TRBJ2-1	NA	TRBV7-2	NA	CASSSDMGSNEQFF	TGTGCCAGCAGCTCAGATATGGGGAGCAATGAGCAGTTCTTC
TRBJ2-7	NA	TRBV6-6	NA	CASSYRGSFEQYF	TGTGCCAGCAGTTACCGGGGATCCTTCGAGCAGTACTTC
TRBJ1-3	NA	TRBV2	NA	CASSEKGSYSGNTIYF	TGTGCCAGCAGTGAAAAGGGGTCATACTCTGGAAACACCATATATTTT
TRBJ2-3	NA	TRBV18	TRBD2	CASSPPGLAGRTDTQYF	TGTGCCAGCTCACCACCCGGACTAGCGGGACGCACAGATACGCAGTATTTT
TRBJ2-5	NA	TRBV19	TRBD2	CASSTRTSGGAHQYF	TGTGCCAGTAGTACGCGGACTAGCGGGGGGGCTCACCAGTACTTC
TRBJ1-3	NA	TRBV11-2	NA	CASSSWEGSGNTIYF	TGTGCCAGCAGCTCATGGGAGGGCTCTGGAAACACCATATATTTT
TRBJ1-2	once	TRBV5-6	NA	CASSSYWTLTGFYGYTF	TGTGCCAGCAGCTCTTATTGGACCTTGACAGGTTTCTATGGCTACACCTTC
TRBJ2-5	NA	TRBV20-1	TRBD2	CSASSSGGYQETQYF	TGCAGTGCTAGTTCTAGCGGGGGGTACCAAGAGACCCAGTACTTC
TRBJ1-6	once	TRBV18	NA	CASLLDGGGNSPLHF	TGTGCCAGCCTTCTCGACGGGGGTGGTAATTCACCCCTCCACTTT
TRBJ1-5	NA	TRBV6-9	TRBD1	CASRKGTGAHYSNQPQHF	TGTGCCAGCAGGAAAGGGACAGGGGCCCATTATAGCAATCAGCCCCAGCATTTT
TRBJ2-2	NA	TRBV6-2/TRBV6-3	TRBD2	CASNPLASGRASGELFF	TGTGCCAGCAACCCCTTGGCTTCCGGGAGGGCCTCCGGGGAGCTGTTTTTT
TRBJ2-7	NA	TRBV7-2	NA	CASSLRPGPRAGEQYF	TGTGCCAGCAGCCTGCGACCGGGACCCCGGGCGGGGGAGCAGTACTTC
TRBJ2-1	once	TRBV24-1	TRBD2	CATSDPGTNNNEQFF	TGTGCCACCAGTGATCCCGGGACTAACAACAATGAGCAGTTCTTC
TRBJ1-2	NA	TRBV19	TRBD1	CASSIDWTGRNYGYTF	TGTGCCAGTAGTATAGATTGGACAGGGAGGAACTATGGCTACACCTTC
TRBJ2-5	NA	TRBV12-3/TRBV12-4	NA	CASTSVQETQYF	TGTGCCAGCACCAGTGTCCAAGAGACCCAGTACTTC
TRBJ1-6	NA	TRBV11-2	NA	CASSFDRRGPNSPLHF	TGTGCCAGCAGCTTCGACAGGCGCGGCCCAAATTCACCCCTCCACTTT
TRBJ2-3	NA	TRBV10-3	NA	CAITARDSIADTQYF	TGTGCCATCACCGCCCGGGATAGCATCGCAGATACGCAGTATTTT
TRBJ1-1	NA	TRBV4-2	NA	CASSQPGNTGEAFF	TGTGCCAGCAGCCAACCGGGTAACACGGGTGAAGCTTTCTTT
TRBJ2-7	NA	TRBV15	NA	CATSRAGSNYEQYF	TGTGCCACCAGCAGAGCAGGGTCGAATTACGAGCAGTACTTC
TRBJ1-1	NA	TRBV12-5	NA	CASGLVPPWERNTEAFF	TGTGCTAGTGGTTTGGTACCTCCTTGGGAGAGGAACACTGAAGCTTTCTTT
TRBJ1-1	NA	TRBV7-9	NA	CASSLGTNTEAFF	TGTGCCAGCAGCTTGGGCACTAACACTGAAGCTTTCTTT
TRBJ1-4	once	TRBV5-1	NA	CASSTGRTNEKLFF	TGCGCCAGCAGCACCGGGAGAACAAATGAAAAACTGTTTTTT
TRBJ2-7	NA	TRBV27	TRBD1	CASSPYRGLYEQYF	TGTGCCAGCAGTCCCTACAGGGGATTATACGAGCAGTACTTC
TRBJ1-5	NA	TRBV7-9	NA	CASSLQNQPQHF	TGTGCCAGCAGCTTACAGAATCAGCCCCAGCATTTT
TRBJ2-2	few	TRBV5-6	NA	CASSSRAGARLSGELFF	TGTGCCAGCAGCTCCAGGGCAGGGGCGCGCCTCAGCGGGGAGCTGTTTTTT